This T cell receptor beta chain originates from a study of T cells in localized non-small cell lung cancer. The germline V gene has CDR1 KGHSH and CDR2 LQKENI. The CDR3 totals 15 residues. V lost 5 bases to trimming and J lost 5 bases, with 16 bases between them. Clones were read by immunoSEQ multiplex PCR, and TCRdb kept only the in-frame ones, dropping some. This sample has roughly 48,000 clones, with 60% to 85% found just once. Sequenced material: PBMCs, taken before any cancer treatment. This sequence was found in a woman aged 40 to 75 with stage II lung adenocarcinoma. V and J are TRBV18 and TRBJ1-5; unclear D gene. CDR3 sequence: CASSEMIGLDQPQHF. The CDR3, as DNA: TGTGCCAGCTCAGAGATGATAGGGCTCGATCAGCCCCAGCATTTT.